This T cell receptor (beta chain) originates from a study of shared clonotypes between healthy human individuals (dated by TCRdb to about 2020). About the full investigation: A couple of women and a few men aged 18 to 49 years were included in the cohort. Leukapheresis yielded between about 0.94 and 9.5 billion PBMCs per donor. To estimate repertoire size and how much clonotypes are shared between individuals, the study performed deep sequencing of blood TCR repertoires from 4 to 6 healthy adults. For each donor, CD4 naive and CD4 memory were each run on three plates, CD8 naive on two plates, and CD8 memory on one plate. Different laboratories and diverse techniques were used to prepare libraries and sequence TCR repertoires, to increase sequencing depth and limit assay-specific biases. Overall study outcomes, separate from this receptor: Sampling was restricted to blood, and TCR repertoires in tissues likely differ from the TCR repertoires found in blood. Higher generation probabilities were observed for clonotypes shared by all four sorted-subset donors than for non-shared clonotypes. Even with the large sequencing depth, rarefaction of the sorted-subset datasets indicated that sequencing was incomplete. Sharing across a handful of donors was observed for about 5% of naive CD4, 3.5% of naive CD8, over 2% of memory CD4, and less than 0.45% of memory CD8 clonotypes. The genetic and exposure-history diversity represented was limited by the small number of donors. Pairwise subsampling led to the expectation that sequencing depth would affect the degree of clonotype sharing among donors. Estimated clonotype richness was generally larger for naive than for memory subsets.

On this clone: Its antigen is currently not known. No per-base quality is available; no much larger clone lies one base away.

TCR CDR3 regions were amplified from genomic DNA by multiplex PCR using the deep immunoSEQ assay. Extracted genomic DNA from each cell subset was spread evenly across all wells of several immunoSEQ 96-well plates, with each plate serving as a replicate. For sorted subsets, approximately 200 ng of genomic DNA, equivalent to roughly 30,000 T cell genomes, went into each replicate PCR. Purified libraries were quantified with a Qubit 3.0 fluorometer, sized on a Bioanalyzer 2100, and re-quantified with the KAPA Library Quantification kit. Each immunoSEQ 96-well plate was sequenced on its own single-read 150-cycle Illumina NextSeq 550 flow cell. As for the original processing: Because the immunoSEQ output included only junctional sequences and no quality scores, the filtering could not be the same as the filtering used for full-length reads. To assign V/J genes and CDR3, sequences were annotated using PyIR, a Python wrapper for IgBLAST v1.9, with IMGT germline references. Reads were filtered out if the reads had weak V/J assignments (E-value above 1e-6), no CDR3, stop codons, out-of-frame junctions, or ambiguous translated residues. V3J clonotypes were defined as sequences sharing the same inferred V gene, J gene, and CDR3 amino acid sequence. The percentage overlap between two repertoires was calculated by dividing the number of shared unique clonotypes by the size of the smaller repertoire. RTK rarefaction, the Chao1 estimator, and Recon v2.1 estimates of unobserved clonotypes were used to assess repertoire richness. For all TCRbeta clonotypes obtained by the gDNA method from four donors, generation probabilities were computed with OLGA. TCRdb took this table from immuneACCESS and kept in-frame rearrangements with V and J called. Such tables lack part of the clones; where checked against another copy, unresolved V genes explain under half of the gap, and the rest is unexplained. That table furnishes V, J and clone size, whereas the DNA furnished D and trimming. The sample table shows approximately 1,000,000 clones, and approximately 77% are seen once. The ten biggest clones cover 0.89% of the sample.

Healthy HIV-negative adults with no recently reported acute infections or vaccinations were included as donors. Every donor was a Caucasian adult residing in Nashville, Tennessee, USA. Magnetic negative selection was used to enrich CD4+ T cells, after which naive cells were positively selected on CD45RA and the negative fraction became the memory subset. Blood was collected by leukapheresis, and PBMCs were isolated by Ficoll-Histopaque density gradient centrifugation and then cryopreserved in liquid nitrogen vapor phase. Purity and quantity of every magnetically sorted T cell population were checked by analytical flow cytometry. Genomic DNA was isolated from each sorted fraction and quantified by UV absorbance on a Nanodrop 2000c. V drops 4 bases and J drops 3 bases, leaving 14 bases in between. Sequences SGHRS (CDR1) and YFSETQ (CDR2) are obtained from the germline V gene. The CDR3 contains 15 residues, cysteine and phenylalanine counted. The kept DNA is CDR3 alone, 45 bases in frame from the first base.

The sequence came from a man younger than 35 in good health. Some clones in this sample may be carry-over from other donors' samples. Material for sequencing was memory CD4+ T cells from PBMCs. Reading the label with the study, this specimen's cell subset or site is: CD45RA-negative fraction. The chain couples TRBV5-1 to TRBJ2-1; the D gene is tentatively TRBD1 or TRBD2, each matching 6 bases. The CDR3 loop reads CASSGGGHSYNEQFF. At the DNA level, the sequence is TGCGCCAGCAGCGGAGGGGGACACAGCTACAATGAGCAGTTCTTC.